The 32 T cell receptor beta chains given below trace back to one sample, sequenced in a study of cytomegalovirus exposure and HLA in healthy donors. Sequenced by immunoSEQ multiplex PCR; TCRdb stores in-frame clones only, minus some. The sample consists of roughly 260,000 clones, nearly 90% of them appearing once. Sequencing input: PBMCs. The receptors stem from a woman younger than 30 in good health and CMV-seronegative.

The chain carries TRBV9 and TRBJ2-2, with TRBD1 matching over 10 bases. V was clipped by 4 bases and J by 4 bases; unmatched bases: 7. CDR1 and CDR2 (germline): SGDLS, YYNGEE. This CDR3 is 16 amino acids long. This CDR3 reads CASSLLGTGATGELFF. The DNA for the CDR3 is TGTGCCAGCAGCCTCCTAGGGACAGGGGCCACCGGGGAGCTGTTTTTT. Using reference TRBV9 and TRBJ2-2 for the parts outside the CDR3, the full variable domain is DSGVTQTPKHLITATGQRVTLRCSPRSGDLSVYWYQQSLDQGLQFLIQYYNGEERAKGNILERFSAQQFPDLHSELNLSSLELGDSALYFCASSLLGTGATGELFFGEGSRLTVL.

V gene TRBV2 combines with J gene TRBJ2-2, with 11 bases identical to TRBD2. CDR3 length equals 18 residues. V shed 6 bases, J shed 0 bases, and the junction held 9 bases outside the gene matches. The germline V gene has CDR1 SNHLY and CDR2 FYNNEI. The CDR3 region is CASRGTLAGGPNTGELFF. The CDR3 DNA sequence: TGTGCCAGCAGGGGAACTCTAGCGGGGGGACCGAACACCGGGGAGCTGTTTTTT.

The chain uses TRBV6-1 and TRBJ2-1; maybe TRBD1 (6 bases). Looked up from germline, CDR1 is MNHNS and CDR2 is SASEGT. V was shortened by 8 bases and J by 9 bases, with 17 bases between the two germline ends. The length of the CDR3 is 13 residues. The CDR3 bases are TGTGCCAGCTCGAGTTTCGACAGGAGTGAGCAGTTCTTC. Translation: CASSSFDRSEQFF.

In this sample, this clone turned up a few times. The CDR3 is CASSPQTGRFTGELFF. The CDR3 bases are TGCGCCAGCAGCCCACAGACAGGCCGTTTCACCGGGGAGCTGTTTTTT. The chain combines TRBV4-1 with TRBJ2-2; maybe TRBD1 (6 bases). Germline V gives CDR1 MGHRA, CDR2 YSYEKL. The V end lost 4 bases, the J end lost 4 bases, and 16 bases lay between the germline ends. The CDR3 runs 16 residues.

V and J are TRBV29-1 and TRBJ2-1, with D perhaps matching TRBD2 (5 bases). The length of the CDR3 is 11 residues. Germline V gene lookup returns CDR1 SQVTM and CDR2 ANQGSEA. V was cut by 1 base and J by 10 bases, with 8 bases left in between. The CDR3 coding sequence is TGCAGCGTTGAAGCCCGGAGGGAGCAGTTCTTC. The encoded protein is CSVEARREQFF.

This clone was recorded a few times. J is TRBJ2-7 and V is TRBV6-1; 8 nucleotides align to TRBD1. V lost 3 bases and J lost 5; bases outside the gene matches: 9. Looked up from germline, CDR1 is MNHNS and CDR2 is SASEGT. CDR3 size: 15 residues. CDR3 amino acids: CASSDPSGQVHEQYV. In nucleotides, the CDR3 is TGTGCCAGCAGTGACCCCTCGGGACAGGTCCACGAGCAGTACGTC.

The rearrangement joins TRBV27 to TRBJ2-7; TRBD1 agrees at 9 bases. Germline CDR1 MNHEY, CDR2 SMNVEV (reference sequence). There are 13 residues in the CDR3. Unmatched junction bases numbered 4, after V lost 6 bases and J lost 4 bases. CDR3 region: CASSHGQGYEQYF. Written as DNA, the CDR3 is TGTGCCAGCAGCCACGGACAGGGGTACGAGCAGTACTTC.

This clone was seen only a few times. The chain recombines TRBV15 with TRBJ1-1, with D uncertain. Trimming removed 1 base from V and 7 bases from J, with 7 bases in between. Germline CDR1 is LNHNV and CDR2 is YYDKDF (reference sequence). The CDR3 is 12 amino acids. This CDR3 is CATSRAGFEAFF. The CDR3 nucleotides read TGTGCCACCAGCAGAGCGGGGTTTGAAGCTTTCTTT.

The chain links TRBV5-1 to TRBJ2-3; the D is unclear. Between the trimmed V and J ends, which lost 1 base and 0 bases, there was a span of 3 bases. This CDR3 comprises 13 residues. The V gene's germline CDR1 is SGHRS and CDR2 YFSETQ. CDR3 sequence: CASSLSSTDTQYF. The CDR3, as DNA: TGCGCCAGCAGCTTGTCGAGCACAGATACGCAGTATTTT.

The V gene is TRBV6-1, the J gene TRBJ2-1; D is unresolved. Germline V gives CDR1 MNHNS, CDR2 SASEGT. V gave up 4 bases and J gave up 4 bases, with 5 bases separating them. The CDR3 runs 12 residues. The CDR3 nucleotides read TGTGCCAGCAGTGTCTTTTACAATGAGCAGTTCTTC. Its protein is CASSVFYNEQFF.

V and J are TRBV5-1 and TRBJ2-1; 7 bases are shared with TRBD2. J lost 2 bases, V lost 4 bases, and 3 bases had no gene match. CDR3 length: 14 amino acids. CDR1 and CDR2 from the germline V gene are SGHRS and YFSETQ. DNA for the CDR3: TGCGCCAGCAGCCCCGGACTAGCCTACAATGAGCAGTTCTTC. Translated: CASSPGLAYNEQFF.

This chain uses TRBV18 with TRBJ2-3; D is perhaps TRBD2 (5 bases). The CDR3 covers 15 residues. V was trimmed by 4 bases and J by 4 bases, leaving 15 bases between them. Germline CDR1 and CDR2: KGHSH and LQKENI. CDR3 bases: TGTGCCAGCTCACATAACCTCGGACTCTCAGATACGCAGTATTTT. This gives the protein CASSHNLGLSDTQYF.

The CDR3 is CASSLTLRTGNTEAFF. The DNA for the CDR3 is TGTGCCAGCAGCTTAACCCTTCGGACAGGGAACACTGAAGCTTTCTTT. The chain has TRBV7-2 and TRBJ1-1; 7 bases are a match to TRBD1. Germline CDR1 is SGHTA and CDR2 is FQGNSA. With 2 bases clipped from V and 1 base from J, the junction kept 7 bases outside the gene matches. This CDR3 contains 16 residues.

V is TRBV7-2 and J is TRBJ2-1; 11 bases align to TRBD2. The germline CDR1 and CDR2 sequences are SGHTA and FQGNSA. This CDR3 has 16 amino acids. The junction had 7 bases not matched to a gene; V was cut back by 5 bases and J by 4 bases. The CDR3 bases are TGTGCCAGCAGCGTCAGACTAGCGGGGATATACAATGAGCAGTTCTTC. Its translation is CASSVRLAGIYNEQFF. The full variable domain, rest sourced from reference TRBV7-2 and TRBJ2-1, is GAGVSQSPSNKVTEKGKDVELRCDPISGHTALYWYRQSLGQGLEFLIYFQGNSAPDKSGLPSDRFSAERTGGSVSTLTIQRTQQEDSAVYLCASSVRLAGIYNEQFFGPGTRLTVL.

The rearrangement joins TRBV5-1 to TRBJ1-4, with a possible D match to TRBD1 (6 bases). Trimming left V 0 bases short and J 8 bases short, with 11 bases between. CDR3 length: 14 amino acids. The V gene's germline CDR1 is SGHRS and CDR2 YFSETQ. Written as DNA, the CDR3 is TGCGCCAGCAGCTTGGACAGGGTGGGGGAAAAACTGTTTTTT. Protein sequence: CASSLDRVGEKLFF.

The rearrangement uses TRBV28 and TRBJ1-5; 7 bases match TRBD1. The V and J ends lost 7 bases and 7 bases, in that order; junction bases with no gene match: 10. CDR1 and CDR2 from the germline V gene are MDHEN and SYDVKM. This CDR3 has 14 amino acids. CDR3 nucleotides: TGTGCCAGCAAAACAGACAGGGTGAGACAGCCCCAGCATTTT. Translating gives CASKTDRVRQPQHF.

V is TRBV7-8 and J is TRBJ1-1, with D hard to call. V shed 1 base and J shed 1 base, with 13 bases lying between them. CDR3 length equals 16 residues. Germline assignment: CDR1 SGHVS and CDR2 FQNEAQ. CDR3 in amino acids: CASSLEPSWRNTEAFF. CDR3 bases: TGTGCCAGCAGCTTAGAACCCTCTTGGAGGAACACTGAAGCTTTCTTT.

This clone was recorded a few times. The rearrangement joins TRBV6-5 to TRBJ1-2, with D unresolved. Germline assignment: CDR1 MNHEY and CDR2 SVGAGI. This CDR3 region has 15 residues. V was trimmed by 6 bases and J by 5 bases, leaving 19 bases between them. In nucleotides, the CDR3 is TGTGCCAGCAGCCAATCCGGGCCGCGGACTTATGGCTACACCTTC. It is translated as CASSQSGPRTYGYTF.

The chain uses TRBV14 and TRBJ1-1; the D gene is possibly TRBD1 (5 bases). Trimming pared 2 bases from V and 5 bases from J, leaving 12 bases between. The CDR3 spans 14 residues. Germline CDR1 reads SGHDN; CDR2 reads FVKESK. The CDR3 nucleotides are TGTGCCAGCAGCCAATCAAGGGGCTGGACTGAAGCTTTCTTT. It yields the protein CASSQSRGWTEAFF. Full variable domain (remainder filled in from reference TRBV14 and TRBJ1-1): EAGVTQFPSHSVIEKGQTVTLRCDPISGHDNLYWYRRVMGKEIKFLLHFVKESKQDESGMPNNRFLAERTGGTYSTLKVQPAELEDSGVYFCASSQSRGWTEAFFGQGTRLTVV.

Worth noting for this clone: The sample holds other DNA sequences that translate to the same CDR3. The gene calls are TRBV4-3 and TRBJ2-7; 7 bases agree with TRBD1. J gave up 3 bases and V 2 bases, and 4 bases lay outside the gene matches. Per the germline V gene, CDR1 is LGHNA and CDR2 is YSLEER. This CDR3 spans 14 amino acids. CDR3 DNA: TGCGCCAGCAGCCAAAGACAGGGAAACTACGAGCAGTACTTC. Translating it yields CASSQRQGNYEQYF.

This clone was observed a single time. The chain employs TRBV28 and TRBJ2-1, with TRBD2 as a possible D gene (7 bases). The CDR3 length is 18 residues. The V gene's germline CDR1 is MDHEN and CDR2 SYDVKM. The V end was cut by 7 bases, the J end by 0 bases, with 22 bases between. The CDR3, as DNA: TGTGCCAGCACTCAGGTGGGGGGGCCCCGTTTCTCCTACAATGAGCAGTTCTTC. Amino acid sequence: CASTQVGGPRFSYNEQFF.

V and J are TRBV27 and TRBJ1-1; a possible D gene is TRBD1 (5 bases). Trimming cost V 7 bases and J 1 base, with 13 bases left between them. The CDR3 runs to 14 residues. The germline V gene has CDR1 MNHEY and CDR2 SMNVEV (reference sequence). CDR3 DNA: TGTGCCAGCATCCCCAGGGCGGCGAACACTGAAGCTTTCTTT. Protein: CASIPRAANTEAFF.

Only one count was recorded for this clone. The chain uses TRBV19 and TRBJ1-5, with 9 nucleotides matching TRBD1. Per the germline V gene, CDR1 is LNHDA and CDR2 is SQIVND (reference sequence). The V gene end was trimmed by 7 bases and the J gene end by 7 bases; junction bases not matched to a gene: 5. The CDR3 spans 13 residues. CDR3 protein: CASTGTGHQPQHF. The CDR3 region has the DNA TGTGCCAGTACCGGGACAGGGCACCAGCCCCAGCATTTT.

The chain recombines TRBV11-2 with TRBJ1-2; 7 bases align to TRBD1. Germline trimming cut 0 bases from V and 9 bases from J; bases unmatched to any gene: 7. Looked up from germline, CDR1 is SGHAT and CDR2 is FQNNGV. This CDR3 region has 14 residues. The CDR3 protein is CASSLDTRGRSYTF. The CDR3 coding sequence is TGTGCCAGCAGCTTAGATACCAGGGGGAGAAGCTACACCTTC.

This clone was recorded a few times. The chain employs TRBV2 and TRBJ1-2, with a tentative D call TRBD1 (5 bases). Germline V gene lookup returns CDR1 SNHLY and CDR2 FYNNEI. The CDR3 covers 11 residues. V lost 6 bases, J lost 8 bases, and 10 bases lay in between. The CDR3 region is CASSRKGGYTF. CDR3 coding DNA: TGTGCCAGCAGCCGGAAGGGGGGCTACACCTTC.

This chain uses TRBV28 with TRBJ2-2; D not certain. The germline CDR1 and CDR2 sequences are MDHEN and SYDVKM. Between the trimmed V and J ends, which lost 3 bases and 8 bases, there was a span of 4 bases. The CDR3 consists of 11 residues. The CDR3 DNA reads TGTGCCAGCAGTTTGAGTGGGGAGCTGTTTTTT. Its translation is CASSLSGELFF.

The CDR3 spells CASSNRTGGFTYGYTF. The DNA for the CDR3 is TGTGCCAGCAGCAACCGGACAGGGGGCTTTACCTATGGCTACACCTTC. The chain joins TRBV11-2 to TRBJ1-2; TRBD1 matches at 11 bases. The V gene end was trimmed by 5 bases and the J gene end by 4 bases; junction bases not matched to a gene: 9. This CDR3 is built from 16 residues. From germline, CDR1 is SGHAT and CDR2 FQNNGV.

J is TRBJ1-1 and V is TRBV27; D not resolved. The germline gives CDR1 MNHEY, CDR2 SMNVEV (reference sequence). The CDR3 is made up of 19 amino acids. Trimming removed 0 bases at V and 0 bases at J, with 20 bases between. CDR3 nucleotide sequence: TGTGCCAGCAGTTTATCGTCCCCTAGGTTTGGCCCAATGAACACTGAAGCTTTCTTT. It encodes CASSLSSPRFGPMNTEAFF.

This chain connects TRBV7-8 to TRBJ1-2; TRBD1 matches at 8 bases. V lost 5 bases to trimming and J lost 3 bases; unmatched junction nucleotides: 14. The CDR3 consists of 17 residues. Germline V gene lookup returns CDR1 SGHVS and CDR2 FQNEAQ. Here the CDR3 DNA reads TGTGCCAGCAGCCCCCGACAGGGGACACATACCCACTATGGCTACACCTTC. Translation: CASSPRQGTHTHYGYTF.

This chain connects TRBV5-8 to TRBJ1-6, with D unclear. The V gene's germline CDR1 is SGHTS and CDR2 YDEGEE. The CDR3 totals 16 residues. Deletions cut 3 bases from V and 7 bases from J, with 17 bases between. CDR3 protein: CASSSPPATRNSPLHF. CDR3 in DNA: TGTGCCAGCAGCTCTCCCCCGGCCACTAGGAATTCACCCCTCCACTTT. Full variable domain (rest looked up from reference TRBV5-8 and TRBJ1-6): EAGVTQSPTHLIKTRGQQATLRCSPISGHTSVYWYQQALGLGLQFLLWYDEGEERNRGNFPPRFSGRQFPNYSSELNVNALELEDSALYLCASSSPPATRNSPLHFGNGTRLTVT.

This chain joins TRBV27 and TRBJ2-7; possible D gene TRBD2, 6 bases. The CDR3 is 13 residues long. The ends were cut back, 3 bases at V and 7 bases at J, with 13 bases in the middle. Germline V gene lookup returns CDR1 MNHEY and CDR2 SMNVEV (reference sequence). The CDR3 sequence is CASSFRLAGEQYV. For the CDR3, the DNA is TGTGCCAGCAGTTTTCGCCTGGCGGGGGAGCAGTACGTC.

CDR3 protein: CASSHTGQVFTDTQYF. In nucleotides, the CDR3 is TGTGCCAGCAGCCACACGGGACAGGTCTTCACAGATACGCAGTATTTT. The rearrangement links TRBV7-8 to TRBJ2-3; 8 bases are a match to TRBD1. The CDR3 spans 16 residues. Unmatched junction bases numbered 9, after V lost 5 bases and J lost 2 bases. The germline CDR1 and CDR2 sequences are SGHVS and FQNEAQ.